Listed below are T cell receptor beta chains from one sample, sequenced in a study of Ad26.COV2.S vaccination and SARS-CoV-2 variants. The assay was immunoSEQ multiplex PCR, and TCRdb's table has in-frame clones only and misses some. The table shows over 400,000 clones, with approximately 90% occurring only once. Sequences were derived from peripheral blood, sampled in a trial of Ad26.COV2.S vaccine versus placebo. Receptors were obtained from a person between 18 and 60 years old who received the Ad26.COV2.S COVID-19 vaccine or a placebo. Each CDR3 is given with its conserved first and last residue.

v_gene	len	CDR3aa
TRBV5-4	15	CASSRDPRVDYGYTF
TRBV30	15	CAWSSLRKNTGELFF
TRBV4-3	15	CASSQDTGHSYEQYF
TRBV6-2/TRBV6-3	16	CASSTRTGWDQETQYF
TRBV7-2	15	CASSLSQGVGGELFF
TRBV18	17	CASSLGQVISGANVLTF
TRBV28	16	CASSGGVRGRSYEQYF
TRBV5-4	16	CASSSSTAGGLDEQYF
TRBV7-2	17	CASSSRPSFSDTGELFF
TRBV4-3	14	CASSFRQGAREQYF
TRBV18	15	CASSPRGIRAYEQYF
TRBV10-2	14	CASKTGPENTEAFF
TRBV6-5	13	CASSPQAYNEQFF
TRBV15	16	CATSRVVGLFLNEQFF
TRBV2	15	CAILAGGSSYNEQFF
TRBV11-2	16	CASSLYGRTNTGELFF
TRBV9	17	CASSATMGQGRGTEAFF
TRBV5-1	14	CASSPSGGSGTQYF
TRBV6-5	13	CASSYSGHYGYTF
TRBV5-5	14	CASSPGGPSTEQYF
TRBV6-5	14	CASSYSLESYEQYF
TRBV7-2	14	CASSFAGVRAPQYF
TRBV19	16	CASSIYNRASNTEAFF
TRBV18	13	CASSPPRQGEAFF
TRBV4-1	12	CASRAGGTEAFF
TRBV23-1	17	CASSPRQGRRVNTEAFF
TRBV19	13	CASGQGAYNEQFF
TRBV7-8	13	CASSRDRNSPLHF
TRBV2	12	CASRGQIYGYTF
TRBV6-4	14	CASSDSRAGNTIYF
TRBV14	14	CASSQVRASAEAFF
TRBV11-2	15	CASSTPGPPSDTQYF
TRBV19	13	CASSIAVGVGYTF
TRBV24-1	12	CATSDGTGGAFF
TRBV7-2	15	CASSLLGPSGQPQHF
TRBV9	15	CASSVELAGPNEQFF
TRBV2	14	CASSEEDGTHTQYF
TRBV6-1	17	CASSERWPRDRAYEQYF
TRBV28	12	CASRSGVYGYTF
TRBV7-2	16	CASSLSWGGGFTEAFF
TRBV19	13	CASRAYSNQPQHF
TRBV7-9	14	CASSLARENYGYTF
TRBV2	16	CASSSTGLGELYEQYF
TRBV19	13	CASSRGAWDTQYF
TRBV6-6	15	CASSYSSIGEDTQYF
TRBV11-2	13	CASSLKTAGELFF
TRBV6-1	17	CASSASSGGAGYNEQFF
TRBV19	13	CASTSRTYNEQFF
TRBV28	14	CASSPAGRGTEAFF
TRBV2	18	CASSADRGAISGANVLTF
TRBV30	15	CAWSVSGKLNTEAFF
TRBV7-9	14	CASSQRGSGHEQYF
TRBV11-2	16	CASSLATWRTQSTIYF
TRBV7-9	12	CASSLEFETQYF
TRBV5-4	12	CASRGQAYEQFF
TRBV5-1	15	CASSLWEGTEETQYF
TRBV27	13	CASRTGYGEKLFF
TRBV9	16	CASSVAPLTPSYGYTF
TRBV4-3	15	CASSRGGTGANVLTF